This T cell receptor (beta chain) is drawn from a study of blood T cell repertoires in COVID-19. For the study at large: COVID-19 samples from acute and convalescent phases originated in the United States, Italy and Spain. PBMCs, B-cell-depleted T cells, or T cells were the source of the cDNA or gDNA that made up the material.

The assay was immunoSEQ multiplex PCR, and TCRdb's table has in-frame clones only and misses some. The sample has almost 200,000 clones, 70% to 90% seen once. Germline loops: CDR1 KGHDR, CDR2 SFDVKD. The CDR3 covers 14 residues. Germline trimming cut 8 bases from V and 4 bases from J; bases unmatched to any gene: 5. Seattle participants joined during active infection and were tracked over time. The rearrangement uses TRBV24-1 and TRBJ2-3; 10 bases match TRBD1. The receptor comes from a man aged 55 to 70 with COVID-19, enrolled during active disease. Sequencing input: peripheral blood. The CDR3 here is CATKGTGVSDTQYF. The DNA for the CDR3 is TGTGCCACCAAGGGGACAGGGGTATCAGATACGCAGTATTTT.